A selection of T cell receptor beta chains follows, all from one sample in a study of human T cells and chemical hapten exposure. TCRdb re-derived calls from the RACE reads in MiXCR, one entry per CDR3 protein. The sample records over 85,000 distinct CDR3 sequences, around 9.3% being singletons. This material consisted of whole blood, taken in connection with sensitization to the hapten diphenylcyclopropenone (DPC). These receptors all come from a woman aged 40 to 50 with alopecia areata. Some clones in this sample may be carry-over from other donors' samples. Each CDR3 is given with its conserved first and last residue. D genes are given only for firm matches. Clone size is shown for a subset of rows, as once, few, many or a class of expanded clone.

D gene: TRBD1
J gene: TRBJ2-5
V gene: TRBV2
CDR3 length: 13
clone size: few
CDR3 protein: CASSGQAQETQYF
CDR3 DNA: TGTGCCAGCAGCGGACAGGCCCAAGAGACCCAGTACTTC

D gene: NA
J gene: TRBJ2-3
V gene: TRBV7-2
CDR3 length: 14
clone size: few
CDR3 protein: CASSQTTSTDTQYF
CDR3 DNA: TGTGCCAGCAGTCAGACTACGAGCACAGATACGCAGTATTTT

D gene: NA
J gene: TRBJ1-5
V gene: TRBV20-1
CDR3 length: 18
clone size: many
CDR3 protein: CSARVPYRDTNSNQPQHF
CDR3 DNA: TGCAGTGCTAGAGTCCCTTATAGGGACACTAATAGCAATCAGCCCCAGCATTTT

D gene: NA
J gene: TRBJ2-1
V gene: TRBV7-9
CDR3 length: 18
clone size: NA
CDR3 protein: CASSPRPGGAGTYNEQFF
CDR3 DNA: TGTGCCAGCAGCCCCCGGCCCGGGGGAGCGGGTACCTACAATGAGCAGTTCTTC

D gene: TRBD2
J gene: TRBJ2-5
V gene: TRBV6-6
CDR3 length: 15
clone size: NA
CDR3 protein: CASSYSRSGRETQYF
CDR3 DNA: TGTGCCAGCAGTTACTCGAGGTCCGGGAGGGAGACCCAGTACTTC

D gene: TRBD1
J gene: TRBJ2-7
V gene: TRBV7-9
CDR3 length: 16
clone size: few
CDR3 protein: CASSPTTGQSSYEQYF
CDR3 DNA: TGTGCCAGCAGCCCGACGACAGGGCAAAGCTCCTACGAGCAGTACTTC

D gene: NA
J gene: TRBJ2-2
V gene: TRBV28
CDR3 length: 13
clone size: NA
CDR3 protein: CASSSAATGELFF
CDR3 DNA: TGTGCCAGCAGTTCGGCAGCCACCGGGGAGCTGTTTTTT

D gene: NA
J gene: TRBJ1-4
V gene: TRBV2
CDR3 length: 15
clone size: many
CDR3 protein: CASVSEAGANEKLFF
CDR3 DNA: TGTGCCAGCGTGAGTGAGGCCGGGGCTAATGAAAAACTGTTTTTT

D gene: TRBD1
J gene: TRBJ1-1
V gene: TRBV29-1
CDR3 length: 12
clone size: few
CDR3 protein: CSVEWGQGVAFF
CDR3 DNA: TGCAGCGTTGAGTGGGGACAGGGAGTAGCTTTCTTT

D gene: TRBD2
J gene: TRBJ2-7
V gene: TRBV20-1
CDR3 length: 11
clone size: few
CDR3 protein: CSEERGHEQYF
CDR3 DNA: TGCAGTGAAGAGCGGGGCCACGAGCAGTACTTC

D gene: NA
J gene: TRBJ2-7
V gene: TRBV20-1
CDR3 length: 11
clone size: few
CDR3 protein: CSASHGYEQYF
CDR3 DNA: TGCAGTGCTAGTCACGGCTACGAGCAGTACTTC

D gene: NA
J gene: TRBJ2-1
V gene: TRBV12-3/TRBV12-4
CDR3 length: 13
clone size: many
CDR3 protein: CASSLELYNEQFF
CDR3 DNA: TGTGCCAGCAGTTTGGAACTCTACAATGAGCAGTTCTTC

D gene: TRBD1
J gene: TRBJ1-1
V gene: TRBV28
CDR3 length: 15
clone size: many
CDR3 protein: CASSYHRGRNTEAFF
CDR3 DNA: TGTGCCAGCAGTTACCACAGGGGGAGGAACACTGAAGCTTTCTTT

D gene: TRBD1
J gene: TRBJ1-5
V gene: TRBV18
CDR3 length: 16
clone size: few
CDR3 protein: CASSRGGPDSNQPQHF
CDR3 DNA: TGTGCCAGCTCCAGGGGGGGGCCGGATAGCAATCAGCCCCAGCATTTT

D gene: NA
J gene: TRBJ1-6
V gene: TRBV4-1
CDR3 length: 18
clone size: NA
CDR3 protein: CASSQDIERGGYNSPLHF
CDR3 DNA: TGCGCCAGCAGCCAAGATATAGAGAGGGGCGGATATAATTCACCCCTCCACTTT

D gene: TRBD2
J gene: TRBJ2-7
V gene: TRBV28
CDR3 length: 17
clone size: few
CDR3 protein: CASSFNAGGFGSYEQYF
CDR3 DNA: TGTGCCAGCAGTTTCAATGCGGGAGGTTTTGGGTCCTACGAGCAGTACTTC

D gene: NA
J gene: TRBJ2-3
V gene: TRBV5-5
CDR3 length: 13
clone size: few
CDR3 protein: CASSLGDVDTQYF
CDR3 DNA: TGTGCCAGCAGCTTGGGGGACGTAGATACGCAGTATTTT

D gene: TRBD1
J gene: TRBJ2-3
V gene: TRBV6-6
CDR3 length: 16
clone size: NA
CDR3 protein: CASSYLDRGHGDTQYF
CDR3 DNA: TGTGCCAGCAGTTACTTGGACAGGGGGCATGGAGATACGCAGTATTTT

D gene: NA
J gene: TRBJ2-2
V gene: TRBV3-1
CDR3 length: 14
clone size: few
CDR3 protein: CASSQEVLGGELFF
CDR3 DNA: TGTGCCAGCAGCCAAGAAGTGCTTGGGGGGGAGCTGTTTTTT

D gene: NA
J gene: TRBJ2-5
V gene: TRBV20-1
CDR3 length: 15
clone size: NA
CDR3 protein: CSASLPGAPSWTQYF
CDR3 DNA: TGCAGTGCTAGTTTGCCGGGGGCCCCCAGTTGGACCCAGTACTTC

D gene: NA
J gene: TRBJ1-5
V gene: TRBV20-1
CDR3 length: 19
clone size: few
CDR3 protein: CSARLGAGIEGYSNQPQHF
CDR3 DNA: TGCAGTGCTAGACTGGGGGCAGGCATCGAGGGGTATAGCAATCAGCCCCAGCATTTT

D gene: TRBD2
J gene: TRBJ2-7
V gene: TRBV28
CDR3 length: 11
clone size: NA
CDR3 protein: CASSAGGGQYF
CDR3 DNA: TGTGCCAGCAGCGCGGGGGGCGGGCAGTACTTC

D gene: TRBD1
J gene: TRBJ1-1
V gene: TRBV29-1
CDR3 length: 13
clone size: NA
CDR3 protein: CSVRTGGFTEAFF
CDR3 DNA: TGCAGCGTCCGGACAGGGGGCTTTACTGAAGCTTTCTTT

D gene: NA
J gene: TRBJ1-2
V gene: TRBV12-3/TRBV12-4
CDR3 length: 17
clone size: few
CDR3 protein: CASSPPGDLASNYGYTF
CDR3 DNA: TGTGCCAGCAGTCCCCCGGGGGACCTCGCGTCTAACTATGGCTACACCTTC

D gene: NA
J gene: TRBJ2-5
V gene: TRBV7-2
CDR3 length: 14
clone size: NA
CDR3 protein: CASSLAAGQETQYF
CDR3 DNA: TGTGCCAGCAGCTTAGCAGCGGGCCAAGAGACCCAGTACTTC

D gene: TRBD1
J gene: TRBJ2-4
V gene: TRBV6-2/TRBV6-3
CDR3 length: 15
clone size: NA
CDR3 protein: CASSTRGRSKNIQYF
CDR3 DNA: TGTGCCAGCAGTACCAGGGGGCGATCCAAAAACATTCAGTACTTC

D gene: NA
J gene: TRBJ1-6
V gene: TRBV28
CDR3 length: 14
clone size: NA
CDR3 protein: CASRGSSYNSPLHF
CDR3 DNA: TGTGCCAGCCGGGGGAGCTCCTATAATTCACCCCTCCACTTT

D gene: NA
J gene: TRBJ2-5
V gene: TRBV7-2
CDR3 length: 12
clone size: NA
CDR3 protein: CASTQVGETQYF
CDR3 DNA: TGTGCCAGCACCCAGGTCGGAGAGACCCAGTACTTC

D gene: NA
J gene: TRBJ2-7
V gene: TRBV9
CDR3 length: 16
clone size: many
CDR3 protein: CASSLGPHSPQDEQYF
CDR3 DNA: TGTGCCAGCAGTCTCGGTCCCCATAGCCCCCAGGACGAGCAGTACTTC

D gene: TRBD1
J gene: TRBJ2-7
V gene: TRBV24-1
CDR3 length: 17
clone size: NA
CDR3 protein: CATSDASPGQGGGEQYF
CDR3 DNA: TGTGCCACCAGTGATGCTAGTCCGGGACAGGGGGGTGGCGAGCAGTACTTC

D gene: NA
J gene: TRBJ2-2
V gene: TRBV7-6
CDR3 length: 14
clone size: NA
CDR3 protein: CASSSRQNTGELFF
CDR3 DNA: TGTGCCAGCAGCTCCCGACAGAACACCGGGGAGCTGTTTTTT

D gene: TRBD2
J gene: TRBJ2-2
V gene: TRBV11-1
CDR3 length: 16
clone size: NA
CDR3 protein: CASSLPGLGNTGELFF
CDR3 DNA: TGTGCCAGCAGCTTACCGGGACTAGGGAACACCGGGGAGCTGTTTTTT

D gene: NA
J gene: TRBJ1-1
V gene: TRBV29-1
CDR3 length: 12
clone size: NA
CDR3 protein: CSVRPATNEAFF
CDR3 DNA: TGCAGCGTTCGCCCGGCCACGAATGAAGCTTTCTTT

D gene: NA
J gene: TRBJ2-5
V gene: TRBV5-4
CDR3 length: 14
clone size: many
CDR3 protein: CASSPTGRKETQYF
CDR3 DNA: TGTGCCAGCAGCCCAACGGGGAGAAAAGAGACCCAGTACTTC

D gene: TRBD2
J gene: TRBJ2-5
V gene: TRBV7-2
CDR3 length: 15
clone size: NA
CDR3 protein: CASSLTPLAGGGGDF
CDR3 DNA: TGTGCCAGCAGCTTAACCCCACTAGCGGGAGGGGGAGGTGACTTC

D gene: NA
J gene: TRBJ1-1
V gene: TRBV7-9
CDR3 length: 13
clone size: NA
CDR3 protein: CASSVHWNTEAFF
CDR3 DNA: TGTGCCAGCAGCGTGCACTGGAACACTGAAGCTTTCTTT

D gene: NA
J gene: TRBJ1-1
V gene: TRBV6-5
CDR3 length: 11
clone size: NA
CDR3 protein: CASSYLQISHF
CDR3 DNA: TGTGCCAGCAGTTACCTTCAAATATCCCACTTT

D gene: TRBD2
J gene: TRBJ2-1
V gene: TRBV7-3
CDR3 length: 15
clone size: few
CDR3 protein: CASSRTSGRADEQFF
CDR3 DNA: TGTGCCAGCAGCCGGACTAGCGGGAGGGCAGATGAGCAGTTCTTC

D gene: NA
J gene: TRBJ2-1
V gene: TRBV27
CDR3 length: 17
clone size: NA
CDR3 protein: CASSLGPRGNQNNEQFF
CDR3 DNA: TGTGCCAGCAGTTTAGGCCCACGTGGGAACCAAAACAATGAGCAGTTCTTC

D gene: TRBD1
J gene: TRBJ2-7
V gene: TRBV27
CDR3 length: 13
clone size: few
CDR3 protein: CASKPGQGLEQYF
CDR3 DNA: TGTGCCAGTAAACCGGGACAGGGCTTGGAGCAGTACTTC

D gene: NA
J gene: TRBJ2-5
V gene: TRBV4-3
CDR3 length: 13
clone size: NA
CDR3 protein: CASSQTAQETQYF
CDR3 DNA: TGCGCCAGCAGCCAAACCGCTCAAGAGACCCAGTACTTC

D gene: TRBD2
J gene: TRBJ2-1
V gene: TRBV7-8
CDR3 length: 18
clone size: few
CDR3 protein: CASSHGLAGEGGYNEQFF
CDR3 DNA: TGTGCCAGCAGTCACGGACTAGCGGGAGAAGGGGGATACAATGAGCAGTTCTTC

D gene: TRBD1
J gene: TRBJ1-1
V gene: TRBV11-2
CDR3 length: 14
clone size: few
CDR3 protein: CASSRDRRSKEAFF
CDR3 DNA: TGTGCCAGCAGCCGGGACAGGAGGTCGAAAGAAGCTTTCTTT

D gene: TRBD1
J gene: TRBJ2-4
V gene: TRBV29-1
CDR3 length: 14
clone size: many
CDR3 protein: CSVDAGTGGSIQYF
CDR3 DNA: TGCAGCGTTGACGCCGGGACAGGGGGGAGCATTCAGTACTTC

D gene: TRBD1
J gene: TRBJ2-3
V gene: TRBV4-1
CDR3 length: 16
clone size: medium-sized
CDR3 protein: CASSQNRGTYTDTQYF
CDR3 DNA: TGCGCCAGCAGCCAAAACAGGGGGACTTACACAGATACGCAGTATTTT

D gene: TRBD2
J gene: TRBJ2-1
V gene: TRBV20-1
CDR3 length: 15
clone size: many
CDR3 protein: CSARGLAGDGNEQFF
CDR3 DNA: TGCAGTGCTAGGGGACTAGCGGGAGATGGGAATGAGCAGTTCTTC

D gene: NA
J gene: TRBJ1-2
V gene: TRBV28
CDR3 length: 17
clone size: NA
CDR3 protein: CASSAGGTAIQIYGYTF
CDR3 DNA: TGTGCCAGCAGTGCGGGGGGGACCGCCATCCAAATTTATGGCTACACCTTC

D gene: NA
J gene: TRBJ1-4
V gene: TRBV4-1
CDR3 length: 15
clone size: few
CDR3 protein: CASSRAGATNEKLFF
CDR3 DNA: TGCGCCAGCAGTCGCGCCGGCGCAACTAATGAAAAACTGTTTTTT

D gene: NA
J gene: TRBJ2-3
V gene: TRBV28
CDR3 length: 13
clone size: many
CDR3 protein: CASSPAGTDTQYF
CDR3 DNA: TGTGCCAGCAGCCCTGCCGGCACAGATACGCAGTATTTT

D gene: NA
J gene: TRBJ1-6
V gene: TRBV4-2
CDR3 length: 13
clone size: NA
CDR3 protein: CASSQERGSPLHF
CDR3 DNA: TGTGCCAGCAGCCAAGAGCGGGGATCACCCCTCCACTTT

D gene: TRBD2
J gene: TRBJ2-1
V gene: TRBV5-4
CDR3 length: 15
clone size: NA
CDR3 protein: CASRGLAGTYNEQFF
CDR3 DNA: TGTGCCAGCAGAGGACTAGCGGGGACTTACAATGAGCAGTTCTTC

D gene: NA
J gene: TRBJ2-2
V gene: TRBV4-3
CDR3 length: 17
clone size: many
CDR3 protein: CASSQDISGGNTGELFF
CDR3 DNA: TGCGCCAGCAGCCAAGATATCAGCGGAGGCAACACCGGGGAGCTGTTTTTT

D gene: NA
J gene: TRBJ2-5
V gene: TRBV14
CDR3 length: 13
clone size: many
CDR3 protein: CASSPYSLETQYF
CDR3 DNA: TGTGCCAGCAGCCCCTACAGCTTAGAGACCCAGTACTTC

D gene: NA
J gene: TRBJ2-1
V gene: TRBV7-3
CDR3 length: 13
clone size: few
CDR3 protein: CASSLQGVNEQFF
CDR3 DNA: TGTGCCAGCAGCTTACAAGGGGTCAATGAGCAGTTCTTC

D gene: NA
J gene: TRBJ2-2
V gene: TRBV9
CDR3 length: 13
clone size: NA
CDR3 protein: CASQQGWTGELFF
CDR3 DNA: TGTGCCAGCCAACAGGGATGGACCGGGGAGCTGTTTTTT

D gene: TRBD2
J gene: TRBJ2-7
V gene: TRBV20-1
CDR3 length: 15
clone size: many
CDR3 protein: CSAPTLADSPYEQYF
CDR3 DNA: TGCAGTGCTCCGACCCTAGCGGATTCCCCCTACGAGCAGTACTTC

D gene: NA
J gene: TRBJ2-5
V gene: TRBV29-1
CDR3 length: 12
clone size: NA
CDR3 protein: CSVGGLRETQYF
CDR3 DNA: TGCAGCGTTGGTGGTTTAAGGGAGACCCAGTACTTC

D gene: TRBD2
J gene: TRBJ2-1
V gene: TRBV28
CDR3 length: 15
clone size: many
CDR3 protein: CASSQAGGTYNEQFF
CDR3 DNA: TGTGCCAGCAGTCAAGCGGGAGGAACATACAATGAGCAGTTCTTC

D gene: NA
J gene: TRBJ2-5
V gene: TRBV20-1
CDR3 length: 14
clone size: many
CDR3 protein: CSARDPIGIQTQYF
CDR3 DNA: TGCAGTGCTAGAGATCCGATCGGGATTCAGACCCAGTACTTC

D gene: NA
J gene: TRBJ2-7
V gene: TRBV4-1
CDR3 length: 14
clone size: many
CDR3 protein: CASSQATGHGEQYF
CDR3 DNA: TGCGCCAGCAGCCAAGCCACGGGACACGGCGAGCAGTACTTC